Shown below are 28 T cell receptor beta chains from a single sample sequenced in a study of T cell responses to AZD1222 COVID-19 vaccine. The table came from immunoSEQ multiplex PCR; TCRdb's copy has only in-frame clones and leaves some out. The sample lists some 130,000 clones, 80% to 90% occurring once. The sequencing used peripheral blood, collected 28 days after the second AZD1222 dose. Receptors were obtained from an adult who received the AZD1222 COVID-19 vaccine.

J is TRBJ1-4 and V is TRBV10-3, with TRBD1 matching over 7 bases. The V gene's germline CDR1 is ENHRY and CDR2 SYGVKD. The CDR3 consists of 16 residues. Trimming took 5 bases from V and 2 from J; bases not matched to a gene: 8. The CDR3 DNA reads as TGTGCCATCAGTCTGACAGGGCCTGCGACTAATGAAAAACTGTTTTTT. It codes for CAISLTGPATNEKLFF.

This chain joins TRBV12-3 or TRBV12-4 and TRBJ1-5; D uncertain. The V end was cut by 5 bases, the J end by 1 base, with 6 bases between. There are 13 residues in the CDR3. The CDR3 bases are TGTGCCAGCAGTAGGGAAAGCAATCAGCCCCAGCATTTT. Amino acids: CASSRESNQPQHF.

The genes are TRBV5-4 and TRBJ1-6, with no clear D. The CDR3 length is 17 residues. CDR1 is SGHNT, CDR2 YYREEE, per germline (reference sequence). The V gene lost 0 bases and the J gene lost 7 bases, with 17 bases spanning the gap. The CDR3 DNA follows: TGTGCCAGCAGCTTGGGAGGTGGGGTTTTGGGGAATTCACCCCTCCACTTT. It translates to CASSLGGGVLGNSPLHF.

The V call is TRBV5-4, the J call TRBJ1-2; the match to TRBD1 covers 9 bases. The length of the CDR3 is 14 residues. CDR1 and CDR2 (germline): SGHNT, YYREEE (reference sequence). The junction had 4 bases not matched to a gene; V was cut back by 4 bases and J by 3 bases. Written as DNA, the CDR3 is TGTGCCAGCAGCATACAGGGGGCGGACTATGGCTACACCTTC. It specifies CASSIQGADYGYTF.

V usage is TRBV9 and J usage is TRBJ1-3; D is undetermined. Germline CDR1 SGDLS, CDR2 YYNGEE. V was trimmed by 0 bases and J by 3 bases, leaving 10 bases between them. The CDR3 spans 15 residues. In DNA form, the CDR3 reads TGTGCCAGCAGCGTAGCGTCAGGTGTTGGAAACACCATATATTTT. It is translated as CASSVASGVGNTIYF.

The rearrangement uses TRBV2 and TRBJ1-5, with D maybe TRBD1 (6 bases). Germline values: CDR1 SNHLY, CDR2 FYNNEI. V was cut by 1 base and J by 8 bases, with 15 bases left in between. This CDR3 region has 15 residues. DNA of the CDR3: TGTGCCAGCAGTGAAGAACAGGGTTTCGAAGAGCCCCAGCATTTT. Protein: CASSEEQGFEEPQHF.

This sequence joins TRBV19 and TRBJ1-2; the D gene is possibly TRBD1 (5 bases). The CDR3 spans 13 residues. V was trimmed by 6 bases and J by 4 bases, leaving 12 bases between them. Per germline, CDR1 LNHDA and CDR2 SQIVND (reference sequence). The CDR3 protein is CASSPDKFYGYTF. The CDR3 nucleotides are TGTGCCAGTAGCCCGGACAAATTCTATGGCTACACCTTC.

V is TRBV5-6 and J is TRBJ2-7; unclear D gene. V was cut by 1 base and J by 5 bases, with 4 bases left in between. The CDR3 covers 11 residues. The germline gives CDR1 SGHDT, CDR2 YYEEEE. The CDR3 is CASSLLHEQYF. Written as DNA, the CDR3 is TGTGCCAGCAGCTTGCTGCACGAGCAGTACTTC. The whole variable domain, filled in from reference TRBV5-6 and TRBJ2-7, reads DAGVTQSPTHLIKTRGQQVTLRCSPKSGHDTVSWYQQALGQGPQFIFQYYEEEERQRGNFPDRFSGHQFPNYSSELNVNALLLGDSALYLCASSLLHEQYFGPGTRLTVT.

The rearrangement joins TRBV12-3 or TRBV12-4 to TRBJ1-1, with D unresolved. Trimming left V 0 bases short and J 1 base short, with 3 bases between. This CDR3 comprises 13 residues. The CDR3 DNA reads as TGTGCCAGCAGTTTAGCGAGGAACACTGAAGCTTTCTTT. Amino acids: CASSLARNTEAFF.

The gene calls are TRBV14 and TRBJ2-1; TRBD1 is a possible D gene (6 bases). This CDR3 is built from 16 residues. Germline CDR1 and CDR2: SGHDN and FVKESK. V was shortened by 4 bases and J by 5 bases, with 18 bases between the two germline ends. CDR3 region: CASSLRTGWMDNEQFF. The CDR3 region has the DNA TGTGCCAGCAGCCTAAGAACAGGGTGGATGGACAATGAGCAGTTCTTC.

The chain has TRBV6-5 and TRBJ1-2, with a possible D match to TRBD1 (5 bases). The CDR3 is made up of 13 amino acids. Trimming pared 6 bases from V and 3 bases from J, leaving 11 bases between. Germline V gene sequence: CDR1 MNHEY, CDR2 SVGAGI. The CDR3 sequence: CASSRDFYYGYTF. CDR3 DNA sequence: TGTGCCAGCAGCAGGGACTTTTACTATGGCTACACCTTC.

CDR3 bases: TGTGCCAGCAGTGAGGCCGGGACAGGGTATAATTCACCCCTCCACTTT. This translates into CASSEAGTGYNSPLHF. The V gene is TRBV2, the J gene TRBJ1-6; 9 nucleotides match TRBD1. Germline CDR1 is SNHLY and CDR2 is FYNNEI. The CDR3 has 16 residues. The V and J ends lost 3 bases and 4 bases, in that order; junction bases with no gene match: 4.

The chain carries TRBV3-1 (or the pseudogene TRBV3-2) and TRBJ2-5; 7 bases fit TRBD1. CDR1 LGHDT and CDR2 YNNKEL come from the germline V gene (reference sequence). V lost 4 bases and J lost 3; bases outside the gene matches: 5. This CDR3 comprises 14 residues. CDR3 in DNA: TGTGCCAGCAGCCCCCCGGGACAGAAAGAGACCCAGTACTTC. Translated: CASSPPGQKETQYF.

The chain employs TRBV11-2 and TRBJ2-3; TRBD2 is a possible D gene (7 bases). Between the trimmed V and J ends, which lost 7 bases and 0 bases, there was a span of 20 bases. The germline V gene encodes CDR1 SGHAT and CDR2 FQNNGV. CDR3 length: 17 amino acids. This CDR3 reads CASTWGLAEMSTDTQYF. The DNA for the CDR3 is TGTGCCAGCACTTGGGGGCTAGCGGAAATGAGCACAGATACGCAGTATTTT.

CDR3 nucleotides: TGTGCCTGTGGTGTAACATTCAATGAAAAACTGTTTTTT. As protein: CACGVTFNEKLFF. The V call is TRBV30, the J call TRBJ1-4; no clear D gene. Germline V CDR1 and CDR2: GTSNPN, SVGIG (reference sequence). The CDR3 is 13 amino acids. With 6 bases removed from V and 5 bases from J, the gap between germline ends came to 13 bases.

J is TRBJ2-2 and V is TRBV5-1, with unresolved D. The V gene's germline CDR1 is SGHRS and CDR2 YFSETQ. Trimming left V 4 bases short and J 1 base short, with 8 bases between. There are 14 residues in the CDR3. CDR3 nucleotides: TGCGCCAGCAGCCAAACGGTGAACACCGGGGAGCTGTTTTTT. Protein product: CASSQTVNTGELFF.

The chain couples TRBV30 to TRBJ1-2; the D gene is possibly TRBD1 (5 bases). Deletions cut 4 bases from V and 8 bases from J, with 14 bases between. This CDR3 contains 12 residues. CDR1 GTSNPN and CDR2 SVGIG come from the germline V gene (reference sequence). The CDR3 coding sequence is TGTGCCTGGACCCTTGGGGCACGCGGCTACACCTTC. Its protein is CAWTLGARGYTF. Together with reference TRBV30 and TRBJ1-2, the CDR3 gives the full variable domain: SQTIHQWPATLVQPVGSPLSLECTVEGTSNPNLYWYRQAAGRGLQLLFYSVGIGQISSEVPQNLSASRPQDRQFILSSKKLLLSDSGFYLCAWTLGARGYTFGSGTRLTVV.

The J gene is TRBJ1-2, the V gene TRBV7-9; no clear D. Germline-derived CDR1 and CDR2 are SEHNR and FQNEAQ (reference sequence). Between the trimmed V and J ends, which lost 0 bases and 6 bases, there was a span of 8 bases. The CDR3 runs 13 residues. The CDR3 protein is CASSLAGNHGYTF. In DNA form, the CDR3 reads TGTGCCAGCAGCTTAGCAGGGAACCATGGCTACACCTTC.

The chain uses TRBV29-1 and TRBJ1-2; D gene unclear. V shed 7 bases and J shed 6 bases, with 15 bases lying between them. Germline CDR1 reads SQVTM; CDR2 reads ANQGSEA. This CDR3 contains 12 residues. The CDR3 spells CSARDEANGYTF. CDR3 in DNA: TGCAGCGCTCGGGATGAGGCGAATGGCTACACCTTC.

The chain employs TRBV24-1 and TRBJ1-4, with TRBD1 matching over 7 bases. Trimming at V came to 0 bases and at J to 6 bases, leaving 3 bases not matched to a gene. CDR1 KGHDR and CDR2 SFDVKD come from the germline V gene. This CDR3 spans 15 amino acids. CDR3 DNA sequence: TGTGCCACCAGTGATTTGCGAGGACAGGATGAAAAACTGTTTTTT. It specifies CATSDLRGQDEKLFF.

The genes are TRBV12-3 or TRBV12-4 and TRBJ1-1; D not resolved. V dropped 2 bases and J dropped 1 base, with 5 bases sitting between them. The length of the CDR3 is 13 residues. This CDR3 reads CASSLLQNTEAFF. CDR3 nucleotides: TGTGCCAGCAGTTTACTACAGAACACTGAAGCTTTCTTT.

This chain uses TRBV4-3 with TRBJ2-7, with TRBD2 matching 8 bases. After removal of 1 base from V and 7 bases from J, the junction contained 6 bases not matched to a gene. The CDR3 spans 14 residues. In germline, CDR1 is LGHNA, CDR2 YSLEER. CDR3 sequence reads: CASSQGGGYYEQYF. DNA for the CDR3: TGCGCCAGCAGCCAAGGCGGGGGGTACTATGAGCAGTACTTC.

The genes are TRBV20-1 and TRBJ2-7, with TRBD2 as a possible D gene (5 bases). CDR3 size: 11 residues. The V gene's germline CDR1 is DFQATT and CDR2 SNEGSKA (reference sequence). Trimming removed 6 bases at V and 3 bases at J, with 9 bases between. CDR3 bases: TGCAGTGCCCGTAGCGACTACGAGCAGTACTTC. This translates into CSARSDYEQYF.

The chain joins TRBV30 to TRBJ2-1; 7 bases are a match to TRBD2. The CDR3 contains 11 residues. V dropped 5 bases and J dropped 8; count of bases not matched to a gene: 3. Germline CDR1 GTSNPN, CDR2 SVGIG (reference sequence). This CDR3 reads CAWGAGDEQFF. In DNA, the CDR3 is TGTGCCTGGGGCGCGGGGGATGAGCAGTTCTTC.

The V call is TRBV6-5, the J call TRBJ2-7; TRBD1 matches 11 bases. With V trimmed by 6 bases and J by 3 bases, 4 bases remained unmatched. This CDR3 contains 14 residues. The V gene's germline CDR1 is MNHEY and CDR2 SVGAGI. The CDR3 protein is CASSEGQGGYEQYF. CDR3 DNA sequence: TGTGCCAGCAGCGAGGGACAGGGGGGCTACGAGCAGTACTTC.

V gene TRBV5-1 combines with J gene TRBJ2-2; 14 nucleotides line up with TRBD2. CDR3 length equals 18 residues. With 3 bases clipped from V and 7 bases from J, the junction kept 11 bases outside the gene matches. The V gene's germline CDR1 is SGHRS and CDR2 YFSETQ. CDR3 coding DNA: TGCGCCAGCAGCTATCCCCCGGGACTAGCGGGAGAGATCGGGGAGCTGTTTTTT. Its protein is CASSYPPGLAGEIGELFF.

The rearrangement links TRBV7-9 to TRBJ2-7; maybe TRBD1 (6 bases). CDR1 is SEHNR, CDR2 FQNEAQ, per germline (reference sequence). This CDR3 is built from 15 residues. Trimming pared 3 bases from V and 9 bases from J, leaving 21 bases between. CDR3 amino acids: CASSFQGMPPIGQYF. The CDR3 DNA sequence: TGTGCCAGCAGCTTTCAGGGGATGCCTCCTATCGGGCAGTACTTC.

The chain links TRBV27 to TRBJ1-2, with D hard to call. The CDR3 sequence is 14 residues long. The germline V gene encodes CDR1 MNHEY and CDR2 SMNVEV (reference sequence). Trimming left V 3 bases short and J 5 bases short, with 13 bases between. CDR3 protein: CASSFRGPAYGYTF. For the CDR3, the DNA is TGTGCCAGCAGTTTCAGAGGCCCGGCGTATGGCTACACCTTC.